Listed below are T cell receptor beta chains from one sample, sequenced in a study of spatial heterogeneity in lung cancer. TCRdb redid the calling of the 5' RACE reads with MiXCR, one entry per CDR3 protein. Here the sample spans 45,000 to 65,000 distinct CDR3 sequences, roughly 8.1% being singletons. The sequencing used PBMCs, collected at follow-up. The receptors come from a female donor with early-stage non-small cell lung cancer. Each CDR3 is given with its conserved first and last residue. D genes are given only for firm matches. For some rows the clone size is stated as once, few or many, or as a class when expanded; others skip it.

TRBV20-1	TRBJ1-2	-	few	CSARDPLTRGTYGYTF	TGCAGTGCTAGAGACCCCCTGACACGGGGTACCTATGGCTACACCTTC
TRBV6-6	TRBJ1-2	-	many	CASIQTTAANYGYTF	TGTGCCAGCATCCAAACCACAGCAGCTAACTATGGCTACACCTTC
TRBV5-1	TRBJ1-1	-	many	CASSMTGSTEAFF	TGCGCCAGCAGCATGACAGGATCCACCGAAGCTTTCTTT
TRBV3-1	TRBJ2-3	TRBD1	-	CASSPQGYTDTQYF	TGTGCCAGCAGTCCACAGGGGTACACAGATACGCAGTATTTT
TRBV2	TRBJ2-1	-	-	CASSEVRGLYNEQFF	TGTGCCAGCAGTGAAGTGCGCGGGCTCTACAATGAGCAGTTCTTC
TRBV9	TRBJ2-1	TRBD1	many	CASRGQGEYNEQFF	TGTGCCAGCAGGGGACAGGGGGAGTACAATGAGCAGTTCTTC
TRBV6-2/TRBV6-3	TRBJ1-1	-	many	CASSYLTDRLSSEAFF	TGTGCCAGCAGTTACTTGACCGACAGACTATCCTCTGAAGCTTTCTTT
TRBV9	TRBJ1-5	TRBD1	many	CASSVGTGPNQPQHF	TGTGCCAGCAGCGTCGGGACAGGTCCCAATCAGCCCCAGCATTTT
TRBV5-1	TRBJ2-1	TRBD1	many	CASSSPGQGLNEQFF	TGCGCCAGCAGCTCCCCGGGACAGGGTCTCAATGAGCAGTTCTTC
TRBV12-3/TRBV12-4	TRBJ1-5	-	-	CASSFNPEQPQHF	TGTGCCAGCAGTTTCAACCCCGAACAGCCCCAGCATTTT
TRBV18	TRBJ2-2	-	-	CASSPSPTYPDGELFF	TGTGCCAGCTCACCCAGTCCGACTTACCCTGACGGGGAGCTGTTTTTT
TRBV20-1	TRBJ1-6	-	few	CSASSPIPSYNSPLHF	TGCAGTGCTAGTAGTCCAATACCCTCCTATAATTCACCCCTCCACTTT
TRBV29-1	TRBJ2-7	TRBD1	-	CSVLMQGASYEQYF	TGCAGCGTCCTAATGCAGGGGGCCTCCTACGAGCAGTACTTC
TRBV27	TRBJ1-5	-	many	CASGTFYSNQPQHF	TGTGCCAGCGGGACATTTTATAGCAATCAGCCCCAGCATTTT
TRBV28	TRBJ1-1	-	few	CASSSPGQFTEAFF	TGTGCCAGCAGTTCACCCGGACAATTCACTGAAGCTTTCTTT
TRBV11-3	TRBJ2-7	-	few	CASSPGLFSYEQYF	TGTGCCAGCAGCCCGGGACTTTTTTCCTACGAGCAGTACTTC
TRBV19	TRBJ2-2	TRBD1	few	CASSPGTGGSYTGELFF	TGTGCCAGTAGTCCCGGTACAGGGGGCTCGTACACCGGGGAGCTGTTTTTT
TRBV9	TRBJ2-2	-	many	CASSAWTVNTGELFF	TGTGCCAGCAGCGCCTGGACAGTGAACACCGGGGAGCTGTTTTTT
TRBV28	TRBJ2-1	TRBD2	many	CASTPGRAYNEQFF	TGTGCCAGCACTCCTGGGAGGGCTTACAATGAGCAGTTCTTC
TRBV5-1	TRBJ2-3	-	-	CASSNRDSTDTQYF	TGCGCCAGCAGCAACCGGGACAGCACAGATACGCAGTATTTT
TRBV12-3/TRBV12-4	TRBJ1-2	TRBD1	-	CASSSGQGTYGYTF	TGTGCCAGCAGTTCGGGACAGGGTACCTACGGCTACACCTTC
TRBV3-1	TRBJ2-7	-	many	CASGRGSTSEQYF	TGTGCGAGCGGTAGGGGTTCCACGAGCGAGCAGTACTTC
TRBV20-1	TRBJ2-5	TRBD1	few	CSARADRETQYF	TGCAGTGCTAGAGCGGACAGGGAGACCCAGTACTTC
TRBV18	TRBJ2-2	-	-	CASSPILADFAGELFF	TGTGCCAGCTCACCTATCCTCGCTGATTTCGCCGGGGAGCTGTTTTTT
TRBV7-2	TRBJ2-2	-	many	CASSPGPNTGELFF	TGTGCCAGCAGCCCTGGCCCCAACACCGGGGAGCTGTTTTTT
TRBV29-1	TRBJ2-2	TRBD2	few	CSVASSGYTGELFF	TGCAGCGTGGCCTCTAGCGGGTACACCGGGGAGCTGTTTTTT
TRBV12-3/TRBV12-4	TRBJ2-2	-	-	CASSPPGTGELFF	TGTGCCAGCAGCCCCCCCGGCACCGGGGAGCTGTTTTTT
TRBV27	TRBJ1-1	-	-	CASSHRGGSTEAFF	TGTGCCAGCAGCCATAGGGGAGGGTCCACTGAAGCTTTCTTT
TRBV6-4	TRBJ2-2	-	-	CASRPRGGELFF	TGTGCCAGCAGACCGCGGGGCGGGGAGCTGTTTTTT
TRBV5-1	TRBJ1-2	TRBD1	many	CASSFGLKRTGLDYGYTF	TGCGCCAGCAGCTTTGGGCTAAAACGGACAGGTTTGGACTATGGCTACACCTTC
TRBV10-1	TRBJ2-5	TRBD2	few	CASSESGLAEETQYF	TGCGCCAGCAGTGAGTCTGGACTAGCGGAAGAGACCCAGTACTTC
TRBV5-1	TRBJ2-4	-	few	CASSPKRGPSLGNIQYF	TGCGCCAGCAGTCCTAAGAGGGGCCCCAGTCTCGGAAACATTCAGTACTTC
TRBV2	TRBJ2-3	-	many	CASKTSGSTDTQYF	TGTGCCAGCAAAACTTCCGGGAGCACAGATACGCAGTATTTT
TRBV20-1	TRBJ1-4	-	many	CSARGGRGLSTNEKLFF	TGCAGTGCTAGGGGCGGACGGGGACTTTCAACTAATGAAAAACTGTTTTTT
TRBV20-1	TRBJ1-1	-	many	CSARDWRRGEAEAFF	TGCAGTGCCAGAGATTGGAGGAGGGGAGAGGCTGAAGCTTTCTTT
TRBV20-1	TRBJ2-2	-	many	CSAALAPTGELFF	TGCAGTGCAGCACTAGCTCCCACCGGGGAGCTGTTTTTT
TRBV20-1	TRBJ2-3	TRBD2	many	CSASGGALDTQYF	TGCAGTGCTAGCGGGGGGGCCTTAGATACGCAGTATTTT
TRBV6-6	TRBJ2-3	-	many	CASRTSTDTQYF	TGTGCCAGCAGAACTAGCACAGATACGCAGTATTTT
TRBV7-6	TRBJ2-7	TRBD2	many	CASKGGGGEQYF	TGTGCCAGCAAGGGCGGCGGGGGGGAGCAGTACTTC
TRBV7-8	TRBJ2-4	-	many	CASSLARGLKNIQYF	TGTGCCAGCAGCTTAGCGCGGGGGCTCAAAAACATTCAGTACTTC
TRBV20-1	TRBJ2-3	-	many	CSASVASTDTQYF	TGCAGTGCTAGTGTGGCTAGCACAGATACGCAGTATTTT
TRBV6-6	TRBJ2-7	-	many	CASSFPLYEQYF	TGTGCCAGCAGTTTTCCCCTTTACGAGCAGTACTTC
TRBV7-2	TRBJ2-7	-	few	CASSLGGKGHEQYF	TGTGCCAGCAGCTTAGGTGGCAAAGGCCACGAGCAGTACTTC
TRBV2	TRBJ1-4	-	many	CASARRRNEKLFF	TGTGCCAGCGCGCGAAGGCGTAATGAAAAACTGTTTTTT
TRBV7-9	TRBJ2-3	-	few	CTSSLRDTQYF	TGTACCAGCAGCTTACGAGATACGCAGTATTTT
TRBV9	TRBJ1-2	-	-	CASSVGGGYYGYTF	TGTGCCAGCAGCGTAGGCGGGGGATACTATGGCTACACCTTC
TRBV19	TRBJ2-1	TRBD1	few	CASSGGGTGVHNEQFF	TGTGCCAGTAGTGGCGGGGGGACAGGGGTTCACAATGAGCAGTTCTTC
TRBV6-1	TRBJ2-5	-	many	CASTLQETQYF	TGTGCCAGCACCTTACAAGAGACCCAGTACTTC
TRBV3-1	TRBJ1-2	-	many	CASSHRQGGPNYGYTF	TGTGCCAGCAGCCACCGGCAGGGCGGACCTAACTATGGCTACACCTTC
TRBV10-2	TRBJ2-7	-	many	CASSEWGGHNSYEQYF	TGCGCCAGCAGTGAATGGGGGGGCCATAACTCCTACGAGCAGTACTTC
TRBV7-2	TRBJ2-3	-	many	CASSLIRTDTQYF	TGTGCCAGCAGCCTCATACGCACAGATACGCAGTATTTT
TRBV5-6	TRBJ2-2	TRBD1	-	CASSLVGQGITGELFF	TGTGCCAGCAGCTTGGTGGGACAGGGAATCACCGGGGAGCTGTTTTTT
TRBV20-1	TRBJ1-1	-	many	CSARARLGTEAFF	TGCAGTGCTAGAGCCAGGCTAGGGACTGAAGCTTTCTTT
TRBV7-2	TRBJ2-3	-	-	CASSGYDTQYF	TGTGCCAGCAGCGGTTATGATACGCAGTATTTT
TRBV2	TRBJ1-5	-	many	CASSRDTSLSNQPQHF	TGTGCCAGCAGTAGAGACACATCCCTTAGCAATCAGCCCCAGCATTTT
TRBV12-3/TRBV12-4	TRBJ1-5	-	-	CASSLTYQPQHF	TGTGCCAGCAGTTTAACGTATCAGCCCCAGCATTTT
TRBV29-1	TRBJ2-2	TRBD1	-	CSAYRGPAGGELFF	TGCAGCGCCTACAGGGGGCCCGCGGGCGGGGAGCTGTTTTTT
TRBV4-3	TRBJ2-5	-	many	CASSQERQVQETQYF	TGCGCCAGCAGCCAAGAGCGGCAGGTCCAAGAGACCCAGTACTTC
TRBV5-1	TRBJ2-3	-	many	CASSLAGQGSTDTQYF	TGCGCCAGCAGCTTGGCCGGGCAGGGGAGCACAGATACGCAGTATTTT
TRBV5-5	TRBJ1-5	-	few	CASSLFGGRRHF	TGTGCCAGCAGCTTGTTTGGGGGGCGCAGGCATTTT